The rows below give T cell receptor beta chains drawn from one sample of a study of T cells in Graves' hyperthyroidism and ophthalmopathy. A single record per CDR3 protein comes from TCRdb applying MiXCR to the multiplex PCR reads. In the table there are approximately 200,000 distinct CDR3 sequences, 15% to 20% of which are singletons. The sample consisted of blood. The source is a man in his forties with Graves' hyperthyroidism. Both conserved end residues are part of each CDR3. The D gene is left open where the match is weak. Rows give clone size only sometimes, using once, few, many, or a class for an expanded clone.

size | D | J | V | CDR3 | DNA
once | - | TRBJ2-1 | TRBV27 | CASSSLSLEQFF | TGTGCCAGCAGTTCCTTATCTTTGGAGCAGTTCTTC
- | - | TRBJ1-6 | TRBV4-3 | CASSQGQRDSPLHF | TGCGCCAGCAGCCAAGGCCAGCGTGATTCACCCCTCCACTTT
many | - | TRBJ1-6 | TRBV12-3/TRBV12-4 | CASSSGGTTNSPLHF | TGTGCCAGCAGTTCGGGGGGGACAACGAATTCACCCCTCCACTTT
many | - | TRBJ1-1 | TRBV7-3 | CASSFGMNTEAFF | TGTGCCAGCAGCTTCGGGATGAACACTGAAGCTTTCTTT
many | - | TRBJ1-2 | TRBV5-5 | CASSFGTHYGYTF | TGTGCCAGCAGCTTCGGGACCCACTATGGCTACACCTTC
many | TRBD2 | TRBJ2-7 | TRBV7-2 | CASTVGGSVVHEQYF | TGTGCCAGCACCGTCGGGGGGAGCGTAGTCCACGAGCAGTACTTC
few | - | TRBJ1-1 | TRBV20-1 | CSAGSRMNTEAFF | TGCAGTGCTGGGTCCCGAATGAACACTGAAGCTTTCTTT
many | TRBD1 | TRBJ2-7 | TRBV28 | CASTSTGDNPYEQYF | TGTGCCAGCACCTCGACAGGGGATAACCCGTACGAGCAGTACTTC
many | - | TRBJ1-1 | TRBV27 | CASSSWAEGQNTEAFF | TGTGCCAGCAGCTCTTGGGCGGAGGGGCAGAACACTGAAGCTTTCTTT
many | - | TRBJ1-2 | TRBV11-2 | CASSWGSGSNYGYTF | TGTGCCAGCAGTTGGGGCAGCGGATCTAACTATGGCTACACCTTC
many | - | TRBJ2-1 | TRBV11-1 | CASSLQTGNEQFF | TGTGCCAGCAGCTTGCAGACAGGCAATGAGCAGTTCTTC
few | TRBD1 | TRBJ1-2 | TRBV7-2 | CASSRDRGGGYTF | TGTGCCAGCAGCCGAGACAGGGGAGGAGGCTACACCTTC
many | TRBD2 | TRBJ2-2 | TRBV20-1 | CSARDVLAGGRGELFF | TGCAGTGCTAGAGATGTGCTAGCGGGGGGGCGTGGGGAGCTGTTTTTT
- | - | TRBJ1-1 | TRBV6-8 | CAIGEGYTEAFF | TGTGCCATAGGGGAAGGGTACACTGAAGCTTTCTTT
- | TRBD1 | TRBJ2-4 | TRBV6-5 | CASSYSPGTGLTLAKNIQYF | TGTGCCAGCAGTTACTCGCCCGGGACAGGGTTAACCTTGGCCAAAAACATTCAGTACTTC
- | TRBD1 | TRBJ2-2 | TRBV14 | CASSPDRGEAGELFF | TGTGCCAGCAGCCCGGACAGGGGGGAGGCCGGGGAGCTGTTTTTT
- | - | TRBJ2-1 | TRBV9 | CASSVVGGGAVNEQFF | TGTGCCAGCAGCGTAGTAGGGGGGGGGGCCGTCAATGAGCAGTTCTTC
many | TRBD1 | TRBJ1-1 | TRBV5-1 | CASSLGQGSEAFF | TGCGCCAGCAGCTTGGGACAGGGTAGTGAAGCTTTCTTT
- | - | TRBJ1-5 | TRBV5-1 | CASSLLGGNQPQHF | TGCGCCAGCAGCTTGCTGGGGGGCAATCAGCCCCAGCATTTT
many | TRBD1 | TRBJ2-7 | TRBV5-1 | CASSLGTGSVYEQYF | TGCGCCAGCAGCTTGGGGACAGGGAGCGTCTACGAGCAGTACTTC
few | - | TRBJ2-5 | TRBV10-2 | CASSEEGVLQETQYF | TGCGCCAGCAGTGAAGAGGGAGTCCTTCAAGAGACCCAGTACTTC
- | - | TRBJ1-2 | TRBV7-2 | CASSLQLTNYGYTF | TGTGCCAGCAGCCTACAACTAACTAACTATGGCTACACCTTC
many | - | TRBJ1-2 | TRBV7-8 | CASSLGQFPTQKYGYTF | TGTGCCAGCAGCTTAGGACAATTTCCTACCCAGAAATATGGCTACACCTTC
- | TRBD2 | TRBJ2-1 | TRBV15 | CATSRDGSGEDNEQFF | TGTGCCACCAGCAGAGATGGTAGCGGGGAAGACAATGAGCAGTTCTTC
many | - | TRBJ1-5 | TRBV7-9 | CASSSGVWPQHF | TGTGCCAGCAGCTCCGGGGTTTGGCCCCAGCATTTT
many | - | TRBJ2-3 | TRBV30 | CAWSSPGPQWTDTQYF | TGTGCCTGGAGCAGTCCTGGGCCCCAGTGGACAGATACGCAGTATTTT
many | TRBD2 | TRBJ2-5 | TRBV15 | CATSRDGAREGVQETQYF | TGTGCCACCAGCAGAGATGGGGCCAGGGAGGGCGTCCAAGAGACCCAGTACTTC
- | - | TRBJ1-5 | TRBV4-3 | CASSHGTGFDNQPQHF | TGCGCCAGCAGCCACGGAACAGGGTTTGACAATCAGCCCCAGCATTTT
- | TRBD2 | TRBJ2-1 | TRBV28 | CASSLAGGEQFF | TGTGCCAGCAGTTTGGCGGGGGGGGAGCAGTTCTTC
many | TRBD2 | TRBJ2-1 | TRBV7-2 | CASSLRTSEDEQFF | TGTGCCAGCAGCCTACGGACTAGCGAGGATGAGCAGTTCTTC
many | TRBD1 | TRBJ1-2 | TRBV27 | CASSTGQNSGYTF | TGTGCCAGCTCCACGGGACAGAACAGTGGCTACACCTTC
few | - | TRBJ2-1 | TRBV5-4 | CASSFKTFSYNEQFF | TGTGCCAGCAGCTTTAAAACCTTCTCCTACAATGAGCAGTTCTTC
- | - | TRBJ2-2 | TRBV11-1 | CASCWDRQFTGELFF | TGTGCCAGCTGCTGGGATCGGCAATTCACCGGGGAGCTGTTTTTT
few | TRBD1 | TRBJ1-2 | TRBV20-1 | CSASQGKKGQAANYGYTF | TGCAGTGCTTCTCAGGGGAAAAAAGGACAGGCGGCCAACTATGGCTACACCTTC
- | TRBD1 | TRBJ1-4 | TRBV20-1 | CSAWQGEEKLFF | TGCAGTGCTTGGCAGGGGGAGGAAAAACTGTTTTTT
few | TRBD2 | TRBJ2-1 | TRBV4-3 | CASSQEAGDSTYNEQFF | TGCGCCAGCAGCCAGGAGGCGGGGGATTCCACCTACAATGAGCAGTTCTTC
many | - | TRBJ1-2 | TRBV5-1 | CASKRDSATINYGYTF | TGCGCCAGCAAACGCGACAGCGCCACAATAAACTATGGCTACACCTTC
many | - | TRBJ1-1 | TRBV7-3 | CASSQGSLDTEAFF | TGTGCCAGCAGCCAAGGCAGTCTCGACACTGAAGCTTTCTTT
- | TRBD2 | TRBJ2-3 | TRBV28 | CASSGRWRELTDTQYF | TGTGCCAGCAGTGGCCGGTGGCGGGAGTTGACAGATACGCAGTATTTT
- | - | TRBJ2-1 | TRBV12-5 | CASVMSGKGNEQFF | TGTGCTAGTGTAATGTCGGGGAAGGGCAATGAGCAGTTCTTC
- | - | TRBJ2-3 | TRBV29-1 | CSAAGGVGDTQYF | TGCAGCGCCGCTGGGGGTGTTGGAGATACGCAGTATTTT
many | TRBD2 | TRBJ2-7 | TRBV20-1 | CSARDDSGGSSYEQYF | TGCAGTGCTAGAGACGATAGCGGGGGTAGCTCCTACGAGCAGTACTTC
many | TRBD2 | TRBJ2-2 | TRBV7-3 | CASRPSGVTTGELFF | TGTGCCAGCCGCCCCAGCGGGGTGACCACCGGGGAGCTGTTTTTT
many | - | TRBJ1-4 | TRBV20-1 | CSARDPRREVYEKLFF | TGCAGTGCTAGAGATCCGAGGAGGGAAGTTTATGAAAAACTGTTTTTT
- | - | TRBJ1-4 | TRBV12-3/TRBV12-4 | CASRPLQGVNEKLFF | TGTGCCAGCAGGCCATTGCAGGGCGTTAATGAAAAACTGTTTTTT
- | TRBD2 | TRBJ2-5 | TRBV2 | CASSPRGDGTQYF | TGTGCCAGCAGTCCGCGGGGGGATGGGACCCAGTACTTC
many | - | TRBJ2-7 | TRBV30 | CAWSKGWPYEQYF | TGTGCCTGGAGCAAGGGCTGGCCCTACGAGCAGTACTTC
- | TRBD2 | TRBJ2-5 | TRBV11-2 | CASSLSSGGAGETQYF | TGTGCCAGCAGCTTATCTAGCGGGGGGGCCGGAGAGACCCAGTACTTC